This T cell receptor (beta chain) was captured in a study of blood T cell repertoires in COVID-19. The wider study: Collection of acute and convalescent COVID-19 samples took place in the United States, Italy and Spain. T cells, B-cell-depleted T cells, or PBMCs supplied cDNA or gDNA.

Methods used by the authors: By means of reference gene primer amplification, nucleated cell counts were estimated. TCRdb keeps only in-frame clones here, not all; method: immunoSEQ multiplex PCR. The V and J calls and the clone size are those of that table, but D and trimming were determined from the DNA. The data show about 240,000 clones, about four fifths seen once. Sequenced input: peripheral blood. The receptor was isolated from a man aged 30-40 years who had recovered from COVID-19.

The CDR3 nucleotides read TGTGCCAGCAGCTTAGGTTTTGCCGGGACAGGGGCCGGCAAAAACATTCAGTACTTC. It is translated as CASSLGFAGTGAGKNIQYF. The V call is TRBV7-8, the J call TRBJ2-4; 10 bases line up with TRBD1. The CDR3 extends over 19 amino acids. The V gene's germline CDR1 is SGHVS and CDR2 FQNEAQ. With V trimmed by 1 base and J by 3 bases, 12 bases remained unmatched.